The clone carrying this T cell receptor (beta chain) was found once. This CDR3 contains 14 residues. V was clipped by 1 base and J by 3 bases; unmatched bases: 3. Germline loops: CDR1 SEHNR, CDR2 FQNEAQ (reference sequence). These data are taken from a study of blood T cell repertoires in COVID-19. Across the whole study: Acute-phase and convalescent COVID-19 samples originated in the United States, Italy and Spain. From T cells, B-cell-depleted T cells, or PBMCs came the material, which was cDNA or gDNA.

Per the authors' pipeline: Nucleated cell counts were estimated from reference gene primer amplification. Produced via immunoSEQ multiplex PCR; TCRdb's table is partial and in-frame only. The V and J calls and clone size are taken from that table; D and trimming were inferred from the DNA. This table has some 65,000 clones, over 75% appearing once. This clonotype was obtained from a man older than 75 with acute or convalescent COVID-19. This chain uses TRBV7-9 with TRBJ2-7, with 7 bases identical to TRBD2. Sequencing used peripheral blood. In DNA, the CDR3 is TGTGCCAGCAGCTTAGGAGTAGCGGGCTACGAGCAGTACTTC. It is translated as CASSLGVAGYEQYF.